These 10 T cell receptor beta chains share one sample of origin, sequenced in a study of blood T cell repertoires in COVID-19 (dated by TCRdb to 2020 to 2021). Libraries were made using the immunoSEQ multiplex PCR assay. Sourced from immuneACCESS, this table was stored by TCRdb with only in-frame sequences that have V and J called. A share of the clones is absent; for the studies checked, an unresolved V gene accounts for under half, and the remainder has no known explanation. This sample is represented by fewer than 200,000 clones; just under 85% of them were singletons. The top ten clones comprise approximately 7.6% of the sample. Sequencing input: peripheral blood. Receptors were obtained from a woman over 75 with COVID-19, enrolled during active disease.

This clone appeared a single time. This CDR3 is also generated by other DNA sequences in the sample. CDR3 sequence (DNA): TGCAGTGCTAGTACTAGCGGGAGGACAGATACGCAGTATTTT. Translating it yields CSASTSGRTDTQYF. The V call is TRBV20-1, the J call TRBJ2-3; 12 positions match TRBD2. CDR3 length: 14 residues. V trimming: 3 bases; J trimming: 3 bases; junction bases outside the gene matches: 1. The germline gives CDR1 DFQATT, CDR2 SNEGSKA (reference sequence).

The chain links TRBV28 to TRBJ1-5, with D possibly TRBD1 on 5 matching bases. The V gene lost 6 bases and the J gene lost 0 bases, with 9 bases spanning the gap. Per germline, CDR1 MDHEN and CDR2 SYDVKM. The CDR3 extends over 14 amino acids. The CDR3 sequence: CASRSGGSNQPQHF. CDR3 bases: TGTGCCAGCAGATCCGGGGGTAGCAATCAGCCCCAGCATTTT.

This CDR3 is CASSIRQGPTYGYTF. CDR3 sequence (DNA): TGTGCCAGCAGTATTAGACAGGGGCCCACTTATGGCTACACCTTC. The V gene is TRBV2, the J gene TRBJ1-2; 8 bases map to TRBD1. The CDR3 covers 15 residues. V lost 5 bases and J lost 5; bases outside the gene matches: 10. Germline V gives CDR1 SNHLY, CDR2 FYNNEI. The full variable domain, rest sourced from reference TRBV2 and TRBJ1-2, is EPEVTQTPSHQVTQMGQEVILRCVPISNHLYFYWYRQILGQKVEFLVSFYNNEISEKSEIFDDQFSVERPDGSNFTLKIRSTKLEDSAMYFCASSIRQGPTYGYTFGSGTRLTVV.

The count of this clone is one. The V gene is TRBV15, the J gene TRBJ1-2; TRBD1 matches 10 bases. This CDR3 comprises 15 residues. Losses at the gene ends were 0 bases for V and 6 bases for J; bases not matched to a gene: 4. CDR1 LNHNV and CDR2 YYDKDF come from the germline V gene (reference sequence). The CDR3 DNA reads as TGTGCCACCAGCAGAGATCCCGGGACAGGGGATGGCTACACCTTC. Translating gives CATSRDPGTGDGYTF.

CDR3 nucleotides: TGTGCCAGTAGTGCCATAGTGTCAACTAATGAAAAACTGTTTTTT. Amino acid sequence: CASSAIVSTNEKLFF. The chain uses TRBV19 and TRBJ1-4; D unclear. Trimming stripped 5 bases from V and 0 bases from J, with 10 bases between. CDR3 length equals 15 residues. Germline V gene lookup returns CDR1 LNHDA and CDR2 SQIVND (reference sequence).

This clone was detected only a few times. The CDR3: CASSLVEGTEAFF. Written as DNA, the CDR3 is TGCGCCAGCAGCTTGGTTGAGGGCACTGAAGCTTTCTTT. The chain combines TRBV5-1 with TRBJ1-1; D remains ambiguous. This CDR3 has 13 amino acids. CDR1 SGHRS and CDR2 YFSETQ come from the germline V gene. V was shortened by 0 bases and J by 4 bases, with 7 bases between the two germline ends. The full variable domain, in which reference TRBV5-1 and TRBJ1-1 provide the parts outside the CDR3, is KAGVTQTPRYLIKTRGQQVTLSCSPISGHRSVSWYQQTPGQGLQFLFEYFSETQRNKGNFPGRFSGRQFSNSRSEMNVSTLELGDSALYLCASSLVEGTEAFFGQGTRLTVV.

V is TRBV19 and J is TRBJ1-6, with TRBD1 matching over 8 bases. J was trimmed by 7 bases and V by 3 bases; bases with no gene match: 5. Germline lookup yields CDR1 LNHDA and CDR2 SQIVND (reference sequence). This CDR3 contains 15 residues. The CDR3 region is CASSIRTGQNSPLHF. The CDR3 region has the DNA TGTGCCAGTAGTATCAGGACAGGGCAAAATTCACCCCTCCACTTT.

The rearrangement joins TRBV4-1 to TRBJ1-4; D is unresolved. Per the germline V gene, CDR1 is MGHRA and CDR2 is YSYEKL. The CDR3 spans 15 residues. Trimming pared 6 bases from V and 0 bases from J, leaving 11 bases between. CDR3 DNA: TGCGCCAGCAGACAGCTCCTTGCAACTAATGAAAAACTGTTTTTT. This gives the protein CASRQLLATNEKLFF.

This rearrangement joins TRBV28 to TRBJ2-3, with 7 bases aligning to TRBD2. The CDR3 covers 16 residues. The V and J ends lost 8 bases and 1 base, in that order; junction bases with no gene match: 12. Looked up from germline, CDR1 is MDHEN and CDR2 is SYDVKM. As DNA, the CDR3 is TGTGCCAGCGGGACCCTACTAGCGAGGGGCACAGATACGCAGTATTTT. Protein sequence: CASGTLLARGTDTQYF. Variable domain in full (rest from reference TRBV28 and TRBJ2-3): DVKVTQSSRYLVKRTGEKVFLECVQDMDHENMFWYRQDPGLGLRLIYFSYDVKMKEKGDIPEGYSVSREKKERFSLILESASTNQTSMYLCASGTLLARGTDTQYFGPGTRLTVL.

The chain employs TRBV18 and TRBJ2-5, with a weak D call TRBD1 (5 bases). Germline loops: CDR1 KGHSH, CDR2 LQKENI. Trimming removed 2 bases from V and 6 bases from J, with 16 bases in between. The CDR3 totals 15 residues. In nucleotides, the CDR3 is TGTGCCAGCTCACCATTACAGGTCCCTGGGCAGACCCAGTACTTC. As protein: CASSPLQVPGQTQYF.